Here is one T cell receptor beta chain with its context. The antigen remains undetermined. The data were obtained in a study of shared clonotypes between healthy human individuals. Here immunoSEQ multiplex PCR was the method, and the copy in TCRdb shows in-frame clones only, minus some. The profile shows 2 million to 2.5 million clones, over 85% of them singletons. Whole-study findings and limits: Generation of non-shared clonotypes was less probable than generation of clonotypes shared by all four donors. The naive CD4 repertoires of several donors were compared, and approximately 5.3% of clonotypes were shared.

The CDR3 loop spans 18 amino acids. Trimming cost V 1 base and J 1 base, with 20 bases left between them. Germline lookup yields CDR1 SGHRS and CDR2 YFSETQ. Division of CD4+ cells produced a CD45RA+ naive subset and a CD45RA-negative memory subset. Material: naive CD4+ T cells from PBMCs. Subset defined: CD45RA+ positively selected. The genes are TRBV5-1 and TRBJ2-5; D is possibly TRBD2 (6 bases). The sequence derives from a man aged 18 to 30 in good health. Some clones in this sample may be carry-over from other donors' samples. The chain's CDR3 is CASSLLPVGGNLQETQYF. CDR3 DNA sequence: TGCGCCAGCAGCTTGCTCCCGGTTGGCGGGAACCTCCAAGAGACCCAGTACTTC.